The 10 T cell receptor beta chains reported below all come from one sample, sequenced in a study of blood T cell repertoires in COVID-19. Only in-frame clones appear in the TCRdb table, and some are missing; sequencing was by immunoSEQ multiplex PCR. The table includes roughly 400,000 clones, 90% detected once. The specimen sequenced was PBMCs or T cells enriched from blood (not recorded which). These receptors were collected from a man aged 18 to 30 who had recovered from COVID-19.

The chain employs TRBV12-3 or TRBV12-4 and TRBJ1-2; D is undetermined. The CDR3 runs 13 residues. With 3 bases removed from V and 8 bases from J, the gap between germline ends came to 13 bases. The CDR3 coding sequence is TGTGCCAGCAGTTTTAAAAGGACTGGGGGCTACACCTTC. Translation: CASSFKRTGGYTF.

This chain links TRBV19 with TRBJ1-2, with a weak D call TRBD1 (5 bases). V was cut by 3 bases and J by 7 bases, with 12 bases left in between. The CDR3 has 13 amino acids. CDR1 is LNHDA, CDR2 SQIVND, per germline (reference sequence). This CDR3 is CASSIGQGGGYTF. In DNA, the CDR3 is TGTGCCAGTAGTATCGGCCAGGGAGGTGGCTACACCTTC. Variable domain in full (rest from reference TRBV19 and TRBJ1-2): DGGITQSPKYLFRKEGQNVTLSCEQNLNHDAMYWYRQDPGQGLRLIYYSQIVNDFQKGDIAEGYSVSREKKESFPLTVTSAQKNPTAFYLCASSIGQGGGYTFGSGTRLTVV.

The chain employs TRBV10-3 and TRBJ1-1, with a possible D match to TRBD1 (5 bases). Germline V gene lookup returns CDR1 ENHRY and CDR2 SYGVKD. The CDR3 totals 11 residues. V gave up 10 bases and J gave up 7 bases, with 13 bases separating them. CDR3 nucleotide sequence: TGTGCCACCAAGACAGACCTTGAAGCTTTCTTT. It codes for CATKTDLEAFF.

This clone was found once. The chain has TRBV20-1 and TRBJ2-1; D may be TRBD1 (6 bases). The CDR3 loop spans 13 amino acids. V was cut by 3 bases and J by 9 bases, with 15 bases left in between. The germline V gene has CDR1 DFQATT and CDR2 SNEGSKA (reference sequence). CDR3 coding DNA: TGCAGTGCTAGTCCGGGACACGCGGTTGAGCAGTTCTTC. This translates into CSASPGHAVEQFF.

There are a few counts of this clone. V gene TRBV24-1 combines with J gene TRBJ2-1; TRBD2 matches 8 bases. The CDR3 is made up of 15 amino acids. V lost 3 bases, J lost 5 bases, and 5 bases stayed unmatched. Germline CDR1 reads KGHDR; CDR2 reads SFDVKD. The DNA of the CDR3 is TGTGCCACCAGTGATCAAAGCGGGGGAAACAATGAGCAGTTCTTC. Protein sequence: CATSDQSGGNNEQFF.

The chain carries TRBV3-1 (or the pseudogene TRBV3-2) and TRBJ2-3; TRBD2 aligns across 8 bases. With V trimmed by 4 bases and J by 8 bases, 2 bases remained unmatched. This CDR3 spans 12 amino acids. CDR1 is LGHDT and CDR2 is YNNKEL in the germline V gene (reference sequence). CDR3 nucleotides: TGTGCCAGCAGCCCCCTAGCGGGTACGCAGTATTTT. Protein: CASSPLAGTQYF.

V gene TRBV13 combines with J gene TRBJ1-2; the match to TRBD1 covers 10 bases. The CDR3 totals 16 residues. J was trimmed by 4 bases and V by 5 bases; bases with no gene match: 10. The germline V gene has CDR1 PRHDT and CDR2 FYEKMQ (reference sequence). In DNA form, the CDR3 reads TGTGCCAGCAGCCTCCTGACAGGGGGCGCGAGCTATGGCTACACCTTC. This gives the protein CASSLLTGGASYGYTF.

This clone was recorded only once. This sequence joins TRBV19 and TRBJ1-1; 8 bases line up with TRBD1. Germline CDR1 LNHDA, CDR2 SQIVND (reference sequence). The CDR3 contains 12 residues. With 7 bases clipped from V and 8 bases from J, the junction kept 6 bases outside the gene matches. In nucleotides, the CDR3 is TGTGCCAGTAAAGAGGACAGGGTGGAAGCTTTCTTT. It yields the protein CASKEDRVEAFF.

The V and J genes are TRBV10-3 and TRBJ1-1; perhaps TRBD1 as D (5 bases). CDR3 length: 13 amino acids. CDR1 is ENHRY and CDR2 is SYGVKD in the germline V gene. The V end was cut by 8 bases, the J end by 3 bases, with 13 bases between. The CDR3 spells CAIASWGDTEAFF. DNA for the CDR3: TGTGCCATCGCCTCTTGGGGGGACACTGAAGCTTTCTTT.

The chain employs TRBV29-1 and TRBJ1-3, with 7 bases lining up with TRBD1. V lost 4 bases and J lost 0; bases outside the gene matches: 0. CDR3 length equals 13 residues. The germline V gene has CDR1 SQVTM and CDR2 ANQGSEA. Here the CDR3 DNA reads TGCAGCGTTGGGGACAGCTCTGGAAACACCATATATTTT. It yields the protein CSVGDSSGNTIYF. The full variable domain, rest sourced from reference TRBV29-1 and TRBJ1-3, is SAVISQKPSRDICQRGTSLTIQCQVDSQVTMMFWYRQQPGQSLTLIATANQGSEATYESGFVIDKFPISRPNLTFSTLTVSNMSPEDSSIYLCSVGDSSGNTIYFGEGSWLTVV.